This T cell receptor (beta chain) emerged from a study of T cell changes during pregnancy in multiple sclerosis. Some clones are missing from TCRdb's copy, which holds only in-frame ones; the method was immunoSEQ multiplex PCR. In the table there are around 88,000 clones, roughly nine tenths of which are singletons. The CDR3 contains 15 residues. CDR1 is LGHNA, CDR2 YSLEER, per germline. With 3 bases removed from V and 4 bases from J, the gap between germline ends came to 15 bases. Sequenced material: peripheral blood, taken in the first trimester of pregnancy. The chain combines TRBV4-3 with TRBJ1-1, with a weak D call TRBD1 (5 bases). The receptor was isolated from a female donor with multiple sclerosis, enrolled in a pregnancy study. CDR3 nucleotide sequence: TGCGCCAGCAGCCACATCCGGACGGGGGGCACTGAAGCTTTCTTT. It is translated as CASSHIRTGGTEAFF.